The TCR beta chain under discussion was sequenced for a study of immune evolution from preneoplasia to lung adenocarcinoma. Points from the study as a whole: Top clone share appeared to fall from AAH through AIS, MIA, adenocarcinoma.

Trimming removed 8 bases at V and 0 bases at J, with 13 bases between. CDR3 size: 14 residues. In germline, CDR1 is LNHDA, CDR2 SQIVND (reference sequence). As to this clone: Its antigen is not known.

Profiled with immunoSEQ multiplex PCR; TCRdb holds only in-frame clones, not every one. The data contain roughly 8,100 clones, 65% to 90% of them singletons. Nucleic acids came from premalignant or tumor cells enriched by macro-dissection. The genes are TRBV19 and TRBJ2-5; D call uncertain. The receptor comes from a person aged 45-60 years with lung adenocarcinoma. Sequencing was carried out using FFPE invasive lung adenocarcinoma tissue. The CDR3 sequence: CASGSRNNQETQYF. The CDR3 DNA follows: TGTGCCAGTGGGTCGAGGAACAACCAAGAGACCCAGTACTTC.